Detailed here is one TCR beta chain. Survey-level TCR beta sequencing used the immunoSEQ assay. The data were produced by immunoSEQ multiplex PCR, yet TCRdb's version contains in-frame clones alone and is incomplete. The profile shows 40,000 to 55,000 clones, over 90% of them singletons. The CDR3 is 16 residues long. Germline lookup yields CDR1 SGHDN and CDR2 FVKESK. The ends were cut back, 4 bases at V and 4 bases at J, with 14 bases in the middle. The chain uses TRBV14 and TRBJ1-6; no definite D call. The receptor was isolated from a man aged 40-49 years with rheumatoid arthritis. The material sequenced was PBMCs. This chain's CDR3 is CASSRENEIYNSPLHF. The CDR3 DNA reads as TGTGCCAGCAGCCGTGAGAACGAAATTTATAATTCACCCCTCCACTTT. Drawing the rest from reference TRBV14 and TRBJ1-6, the complete variable domain is EAGVTQFPSHSVIEKGQTVTLRCDPISGHDNLYWYRRVMGKEIKFLLHFVKESKQDESGMPNNRFLAERTGGTYSTLKVQPAELEDSGVYFCASSRENEIYNSPLHFGNGTRLTVT.